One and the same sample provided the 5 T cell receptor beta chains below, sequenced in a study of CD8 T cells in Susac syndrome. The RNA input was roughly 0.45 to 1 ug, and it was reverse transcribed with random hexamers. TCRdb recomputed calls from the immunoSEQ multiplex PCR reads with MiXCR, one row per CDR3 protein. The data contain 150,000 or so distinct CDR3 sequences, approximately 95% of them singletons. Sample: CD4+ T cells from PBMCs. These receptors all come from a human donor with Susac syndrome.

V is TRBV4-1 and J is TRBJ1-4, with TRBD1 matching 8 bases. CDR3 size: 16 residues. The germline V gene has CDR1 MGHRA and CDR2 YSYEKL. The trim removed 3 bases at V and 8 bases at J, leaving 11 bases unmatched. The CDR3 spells CASSQRAGTGGEKLFF. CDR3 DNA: TGCGCCAGCAGCCAGCGTGCCGGGACAGGTGGGGAAAAACTGTTTTTT.

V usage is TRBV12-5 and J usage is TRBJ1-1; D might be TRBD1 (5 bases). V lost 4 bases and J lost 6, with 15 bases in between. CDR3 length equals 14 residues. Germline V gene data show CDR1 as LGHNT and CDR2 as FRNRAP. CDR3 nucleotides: TGTGCTAGTGGTTGGGTGCAGGGTGGGGCTGAAGCTTTCTTT. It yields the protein CASGWVQGGAEAFF.

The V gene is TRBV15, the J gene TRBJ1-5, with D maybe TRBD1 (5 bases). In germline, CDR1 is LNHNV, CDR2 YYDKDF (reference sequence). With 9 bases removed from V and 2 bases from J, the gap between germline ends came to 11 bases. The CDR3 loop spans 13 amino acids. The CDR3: CATAQAGNQPQHF. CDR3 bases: TGTGCCACGGCACAGGCGGGCAATCAGCCCCAGCATTTT.

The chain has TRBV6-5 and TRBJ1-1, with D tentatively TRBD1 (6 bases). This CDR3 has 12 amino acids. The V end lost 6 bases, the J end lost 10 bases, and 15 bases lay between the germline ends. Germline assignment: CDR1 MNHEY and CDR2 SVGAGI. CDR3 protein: CASSPSGARAFF. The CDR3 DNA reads TGTGCCAGCAGCCCCTCGGGGGCAAGAGCTTTCTTT.

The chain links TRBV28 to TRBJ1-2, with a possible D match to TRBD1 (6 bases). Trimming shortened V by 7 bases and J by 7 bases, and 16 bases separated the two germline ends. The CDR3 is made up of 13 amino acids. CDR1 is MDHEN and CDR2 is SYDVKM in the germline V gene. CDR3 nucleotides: TGTGCCAGCACCCTAGGGGGTGGTCGTGGCTACACCTTC. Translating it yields CASTLGGGRGYTF.